This is a list of T cell receptor beta chains from one sample in a study of control samples from healthy donors and cancer patients. Sequencing used immunoSEQ multiplex PCR; TCRdb keeps in-frame clones, though not all of them. The sample has 100,000 to 150,000 clones; approximately 92% are singletons. What was sequenced was PBMCs. These receptors all stem from a man older than 75 with head and neck cancer. CDR3s include the opening cysteine and the closing phenylalanine or tryptophan. Each record gives: V gene, CDR3 length, CDR3 protein.

TRBV9 | 13 | CASSVDGLDTQYF
TRBV29-1 | 14 | CSVDLGGQGTEAFF
TRBV19 | 15 | CASSSPGRLGETQYF
TRBV5-5 | 17 | CASSPTPTGVAYNEQFF
TRBV7-8 | 14 | CASSLGRGSQPQHF
TRBV12-3/TRBV12-4 | 13 | CASSLHSDYGYTF
TRBV7-6 | 14 | CASSLAQGNSPLHF
TRBV28 | 15 | CASSLSSGIRNEQFF
TRBV5-4 | 15 | CASSTSPVGGEKLFF
TRBV4-3 | 15 | CASSQDNRGGNTIYF
TRBV7-2 | 12 | CASSESQGASTF
TRBV9 | 13 | CASSLTRNYGYTF
TRBV5-1 | 18 | CASSLGPLAGGPRDTQYF
TRBV19 | 15 | CASSPVDRTNEKLFF
TRBV5-1 | 19 | CASSLDGGRASESKNIQYF
TRBV10-2 | 13 | CASRDRGYNEQFF